The 30 T cell receptor beta chains given below trace back to one sample, sequenced in a study of T-cell reconstitution after alpha-beta-depleted transplantation in children. Unique molecular identifiers were used in preparing the TCRbeta library. A single record per CDR3 protein comes from TCRdb applying MiXCR to the PCR reads. The table includes about 1,000,000 distinct CDR3 sequences, about 26% detected once. The sequences come from PBMCs, mostly from graft donor cells, collected 360 days after TCRalphabeta/CD19-depleted stem cell transplant. These receptors were collected from a boy in the first two years of life who had a stem cell transplant for SCID, so the T cells may come from the graft donor.

In its sample, this clonotype was seen many times. The genes are TRBV12-3 or TRBV12-4 and TRBJ2-3; D perhaps matches TRBD2 (7 bases). The CDR3 runs to 14 residues. V lost 9 bases to trimming and J lost 3 bases, with 16 bases between them. CDR3 coding DNA: TGTGCCAGTACTTGGGGGGGCCTAACAGATACGCAGTATTTT. Residues: CASTWGGLTDTQYF.

This clonotype showed up just a few times. V gene TRBV20-1 combines with J gene TRBJ2-5; unclear D gene. The length of the CDR3 is 12 residues. Deletions cut 1 base from V and 5 bases from J, with 8 bases between. Per germline, CDR1 DFQATT and CDR2 SNEGSKA (reference sequence). The CDR3 bases are TGCAGTGCTAGAGCCATAGGGGAGACCCAGTACTTC. Encoded protein: CSARAIGETQYF.

V usage is TRBV12-3 or TRBV12-4 and J usage is TRBJ2-7, with unresolved D. V lost 3 bases and J 2 bases, leaving 20 bases between the germline ends. The CDR3 length is 17 residues. This CDR3 reads CASSLHIGIRSPYEQYF. The CDR3 DNA follows: TGTGCCAGCAGTTTGCATATAGGGATCAGGAGCCCCTACGAGCAGTACTTC.

This clonotype came up a few times. This chain links TRBV12-3 or TRBV12-4 with TRBJ2-5, with a weak D call TRBD1 (6 bases). Trimming removed 7 bases from V and 4 bases from J, with 16 bases in between. The CDR3 has 14 residues. The CDR3 DNA follows: TGTGCCAGCACCACCTCAGGGGAGCGAGAGACCCAGTACTTC. Its translation is CASTTSGERETQYF.

The table lists this clonotype with a few counts. CDR3 coding DNA: TGTGCCAGCAGCCCGACAGCTCCCACATACACTGAAGCTTTCTTT. Protein sequence: CASSPTAPTYTEAFF. The rearrangement joins TRBV12-3 or TRBV12-4 to TRBJ1-1; TRBD1 is a possible D gene (5 bases). V lost 6 bases, J lost 3 bases, and 17 bases lay in between. CDR3 length: 15 residues.

The sample holds a few counts of this clonotype. In DNA, the CDR3 is TGCAGTGCTGCCCCCTCAAGGACTGAAGCTTTCTTT. It encodes CSAAPSRTEAFF. V and J are TRBV20-1 and TRBJ1-1; D gene ambiguous. This CDR3 contains 12 residues. V lost 5 bases, J lost 5 bases, and 12 bases lay in between. Germline V gene lookup returns CDR1 DFQATT and CDR2 SNEGSKA (reference sequence).

J is TRBJ2-1 and V is TRBV12-3 or TRBV12-4; 8 positions match TRBD2. The CDR3 loop spans 15 amino acids. V shed 5 bases, J shed 10 bases, and the junction held 13 bases outside the gene matches. The CDR3 DNA reads TGTGCCAGCAGTGCCGCCCCAGCGGGGGCGCGGGAGCAGTTCTTC. This codes for CASSAAPAGAREQFF.

The chain combines TRBV2 with TRBJ2-1; tentative D call: TRBD2 (7 bases). Germline V gene lookup returns CDR1 SNHLY and CDR2 FYNNEI. Trimming took off 7 bases at V and 1 base at J, with 11 bases between the two ends. This CDR3 region has 14 residues. For the CDR3, the DNA is TGTGCCAGCAAGGGGGGGGCATCCTACAATGAGCAGTTCTTC. Its protein product is CASKGGASYNEQFF.

The chain carries TRBV4-1 and TRBJ2-1; TRBD1 might be the D (5 bases). CDR3 length: 14 residues. Between the trimmed V and J ends, which lost 1 base and 8 bases, there was a span of 12 bases. In germline, CDR1 is MGHRA, CDR2 YSYEKL. CDR3 sequence reads: CASSQAPGNDEQFF. CDR3 sequence (DNA): TGCGCCAGCAGCCAAGCCCCAGGGAATGATGAGCAGTTCTTC.

This clonotype was found a few times. Relative to the germline gene, one junction end is altered; a read error may explain this. The chain recombines TRBV7-9 with TRBJ2-1; D uncertain. Per germline, CDR1 SEHNR and CDR2 FQNEAQ (reference sequence). The CDR3 extends over 13 amino acids. CDR3 in amino acids: CVSSLDGYNEQFF. The CDR3 DNA is TGTGTCAGCAGCTTAGACGGTTACAATGAGCAGTTCTTC.

This clonotype has only a few counts. The chain employs TRBV6-1 and TRBJ1-1; D is unresolved. The CDR3 is 15 amino acids. Trimming removed 7 bases at V and 8 bases at J, with 23 bases between. CDR1 is MNHNS, CDR2 SASEGT, per germline. CDR3 nucleotides: TGTGCCAGCAATGGTCGTAGCGGATCCGGGAGGGAAGCTTTCTTT. Protein product: CASNGRSGSGREAFF.

This clonotype occurred a few times. The gene calls are TRBV5-1 and TRBJ2-7; 8 nucleotides agree with TRBD1. The germline V gene has CDR1 SGHRS and CDR2 YFSETQ. V lost 2 bases and J lost 4; bases outside the gene matches: 8. This CDR3 spans 15 amino acids. The CDR3 nucleotides are TGCGCCAGCAGCTTCTGGACAGGGCTGGAATACGAGCAGTACTTC. Its translation is CASSFWTGLEYEQYF.

This rearrangement joins TRBV20-1 to TRBJ2-1, with 9 bases matching TRBD2. In germline, CDR1 is DFQATT, CDR2 SNEGSKA (reference sequence). The CDR3 contains 15 residues. The V segment lost 3 bases and the J segment 3 bases; nucleotides outside the gene matches: 6. The CDR3 DNA sequence: TGCAGTGCTAGCGTAGCGGGGGTATTCTACAATGAGCAGTTCTTC. Translated: CSASVAGVFYNEQFF.

This clonotype has just a few counts. The CDR3 sequence is CASSQRGGGRNEQFF. The DNA for the CDR3 is TGTGCCAGCAGCCAGCGGGGGGGCGGGAGAAATGAGCAGTTCTTC. The chain links TRBV3-1 to TRBJ2-1; 9 bases map to TRBD2. Germline-derived CDR1 and CDR2 are LGHDT and YNNKEL (reference sequence). The CDR3 covers 15 residues. The J segment lost 7 bases and the V segment lost 3 bases, leaving 7 bases of the junction unmatched.

This clonotype was counted between two and nine times. The chain links TRBV6-5 to TRBJ2-7; TRBD1 is a possible D gene (6 bases). Trimming removed 0 bases at V and 5 bases at J, with 11 bases between. The CDR3 runs to 14 residues. From germline, CDR1 is MNHEY and CDR2 SVGAGI. In nucleotides, the CDR3 is TGTGCCAGCAGTTACTCTGGGGGCCCCAACGAGCAGTACTTC. It is translated as CASSYSGGPNEQYF.

This chain links TRBV18 with TRBJ2-3, with TRBD2 identical over 8 bases. Germline lookup yields CDR1 KGHSH and CDR2 LQKENI. This CDR3 comprises 15 residues. J was trimmed by 4 bases and V by 3 bases; bases with no gene match: 6. The DNA for the CDR3 is TGTGCCAGCTCACCGCTGGGGACTAGGGCAGATACGCAGTATTTT. The encoded protein is CASSPLGTRADTQYF.

CDR3 loop: CASSGDRSLYGYTF. The CDR3 DNA sequence: TGCGCCAGCAGCGGGGACCGGTCTCTCTATGGCTACACCTTC. The V and J genes are TRBV5-1 and TRBJ1-2; tentative D call: TRBD1 (5 bases). Germline V gene data show CDR1 as SGHRS and CDR2 as YFSETQ. Trimming shortened V by 4 bases and J by 4 bases, and 14 bases separated the two germline ends. This CDR3 spans 14 amino acids.

The J gene is TRBJ2-3, the V gene TRBV20-1; D unresolved. The CDR3 is 13 residues long. Looked up from germline, CDR1 is DFQATT and CDR2 is SNEGSKA (reference sequence). The V end was cut by 3 bases, the J end by 2 bases, with 9 bases between. CDR3 DNA: TGCAGTGCTAGGGCCGGGTCCACAGATACGCAGTATTTT. Residues: CSARAGSTDTQYF.

The chain recombines TRBV7-6 with TRBJ1-1; maybe TRBD1 (6 bases). This CDR3 spans 15 amino acids. Germline CDR1 is SGHVS and CDR2 is FNYEAQ. The V and J ends lost 5 bases and 3 bases respectively, with 16 bases between them. CDR3 nucleotides: TGTGCCAGCAGCCCAGGGGCTGGAAAAGACACTGAAGCTTTCTTT. It is translated as CASSPGAGKDTEAFF.

In its sample, this clonotype was seen once. This rearrangement joins TRBV11-2 to TRBJ1-1; a possible D gene is TRBD1 (6 bases). The V end was cut by 5 bases, the J end by 3 bases, with 10 bases between. The CDR3 is made up of 13 amino acids. CDR1 and CDR2 from the germline V gene are SGHAT and FQNNGV. CDR3 loop: CASSRQAYTEAFF. CDR3 DNA: TGTGCCAGCAGCCGACAGGCGTACACTGAAGCTTTCTTT.

This clonotype was picked up a small number of times. The genes are TRBV15 and TRBJ2-4, with D perhaps matching TRBD1 or TRBD2 (5 bases each). V was cut by 8 bases and J by 8 bases, with 19 bases left in between. Germline V gene data show CDR1 as LNHNV and CDR2 as YYDKDF (reference sequence). This CDR3 comprises 14 residues. The DNA of the CDR3 is TGTGCCACCTCCCCGACGGCAGGGAGTGACATTCAGTACTTC. This codes for CATSPTAGSDIQYF.

This clonotype was seen a handful of times. The rearrangement joins TRBV20-1 to TRBJ2-7; D is uncertain. The CDR3 runs to 15 residues. V gave up 0 bases and J gave up 2 bases, with 14 bases separating them. Germline values: CDR1 DFQATT, CDR2 SNEGSKA (reference sequence). In nucleotides, the CDR3 is TGCAGTGCTAGAGATCTCTCGTGGGTGGCCTACGAGCAGTACTTC. It encodes CSARDLSWVAYEQYF.

This clonotype was seen only a few times. The genes are TRBV12-3 or TRBV12-4 and TRBJ2-3; TRBD2 is a possible D gene (7 bases). V was clipped by 8 bases and J by 0 bases, with 12 bases between them. The CDR3 length is 14 residues. The CDR3 DNA sequence: TGTGCCAGCGGGGGGGGCCTCAGCACAGATACGCAGTATTTT. This codes for CASGGGLSTDTQYF.

This chain links TRBV12-3 or TRBV12-4 with TRBJ2-7; D gene uncertain. V lost 6 bases, J lost 1 base, and 10 bases lay in between. This CDR3 has 13 residues. The CDR3 loop is CASRGSESYEQYF. As DNA, the CDR3 is TGTGCCAGCAGGGGTTCAGAGTCCTACGAGCAGTACTTC.

In this sample, this clonotype turned up many times. The chain recombines TRBV7-3 with TRBJ2-1, with 13 bases aligning to TRBD2. The CDR3 contains 16 residues. The ends lost 2 bases at V and 5 bases at J; junction bases unmatched: 3. The germline V gene has CDR1 SGHTA and CDR2 FQGTGA. DNA for the CDR3: TGTGCCAGCAGCTTAGAACTAGCGGGGGGGAACAATGAGCAGTTCTTC. Protein sequence: CASSLELAGGNNEQFF.

CDR3: CASSTGQGRHEQYF. CDR3 coding DNA: TGCGCCAGCAGCACGGGACAGGGAAGGCACGAGCAGTACTTC. The V and J genes are TRBV5-1 and TRBJ2-7, with 9 bases matching TRBD1. Germline trimming cut 4 bases from V and 5 bases from J; bases unmatched to any gene: 7. Germline CDR1 is SGHRS and CDR2 is YFSETQ. The CDR3 has 14 amino acids. The complete variable domain, with remaining parts taken from reference TRBV5-1 and TRBJ2-7, reads KAGVTQTPRYLIKTRGQQVTLSCSPISGHRSVSWYQQTPGQGLQFLFEYFSETQRNKGNFPGRFSGRQFSNSRSEMNVSTLELGDSALYLCASSTGQGRHEQYFGPGTRLTVT.

The V call is TRBV15, the J call TRBJ2-1; no definite D call. Germline V gene lookup returns CDR1 LNHNV and CDR2 YYDKDF (reference sequence). Deletions cut 4 bases from V and 10 bases from J, with 17 bases between. CDR3 size: 14 residues. CDR3 amino acids: CATSIDSRALEQFF. In DNA, the CDR3 is TGTGCCACCAGCATCGATAGCCGGGCTTTGGAGCAGTTCTTC.

This chain links TRBV20-1 with TRBJ2-2; 8 bases fit TRBD1. The V segment lost 0 bases and the J segment 4 bases; nucleotides outside the gene matches: 10. Germline CDR1 reads DFQATT; CDR2 reads SNEGSKA (reference sequence). CDR3 length: 17 residues. The CDR3 loop reads CSARDPSTGAVTGELFF. The CDR3 DNA reads as TGCAGTGCTAGAGATCCCTCGACAGGGGCGGTCACCGGGGAGCTGTTTTTT.

This chain connects TRBV12-3 or TRBV12-4 to TRBJ1-1, with 8 bases that match TRBD1. V lost 3 bases to trimming and J lost 1 base; unmatched junction nucleotides: 4. The CDR3 sequence is 15 residues long. The DNA of the CDR3 is TGTGCCAGCAGTTTGACAGGGGCGGCGAACACTGAAGCTTTCTTT. Amino acid sequence: CASSLTGAANTEAFF.

This clonotype was counted between two and nine times. V and J are TRBV7-8 and TRBJ2-7; possible D gene TRBD2, 6 bases. CDR1 and CDR2 from the germline V gene are SGHVS and FQNEAQ. The CDR3 spans 16 residues. The ends were cut back, 5 bases at V and 7 bases at J, with 24 bases in the middle. CDR3 sequence reads: CASSPRPAGTGDEQYF. CDR3 DNA: TGTGCCAGCAGCCCCCGACCGGCCGGGACTGGCGATGAGCAGTACTTC. The full variable domain, completed using reference TRBV7-8 and TRBJ2-7, is GAGVSQSPRYKVAKRGQDVALRCDPISGHVSLFWYQQALGQGPEFLTYFQNEAQLDKSGLPSDRFFAERPEGSVSTLKIQRTQQEDSAVYLCASSPRPAGTGDEQYFGPGTRLTVT.